Here is one T cell receptor beta chain with its context. Its antigen is not known. TCRdb's copy holds only in-frame clones and misses some; the assay was immunoSEQ multiplex PCR. Of roughly 90,000 clones in the sample, roughly four fifths were seen once. This record belongs to a study of radiotherapy plus CTLA-4 blockade in lung cancer. Study-level background: Objective responses were recorded in more than 15% of patients, with disease control recorded in approximately 32%. Study-level points and caveats: Best predicting response, reportedly, were early blood T cell clone dynamics, with interferon-beta.

The CDR3 covers 12 residues. The germline V gene has CDR1 PRHDT and CDR2 FYEKMQ (reference sequence). Trimming cost V 5 bases and J 7 bases, with 11 bases left between them. The chain uses TRBV13 and TRBJ1-1; the D is unclear. The specimen was peripheral blood, collected from a patient treated with radiotherapy plus ipilimumab. The sequence was collected from a human donor with non-small cell lung cancer that progressed on radiotherapy plus ipilimumab. This CDR3 is CASSHTELEAFF. DNA for the CDR3: TGTGCCAGCAGCCATACGGAACTTGAAGCTTTCTTT. The whole variable domain, remainder taken from reference TRBV13 and TRBJ1-1, is AAGVIQSPRHLIKEKRETATLKCYPIPRHDTVYWYQQGPGQDPQFLISFYEKMQSDKGSIPDRFSAQQFSDYHSELNMSSLELGDSALYFCASSHTELEAFFGQGTRLTVV.